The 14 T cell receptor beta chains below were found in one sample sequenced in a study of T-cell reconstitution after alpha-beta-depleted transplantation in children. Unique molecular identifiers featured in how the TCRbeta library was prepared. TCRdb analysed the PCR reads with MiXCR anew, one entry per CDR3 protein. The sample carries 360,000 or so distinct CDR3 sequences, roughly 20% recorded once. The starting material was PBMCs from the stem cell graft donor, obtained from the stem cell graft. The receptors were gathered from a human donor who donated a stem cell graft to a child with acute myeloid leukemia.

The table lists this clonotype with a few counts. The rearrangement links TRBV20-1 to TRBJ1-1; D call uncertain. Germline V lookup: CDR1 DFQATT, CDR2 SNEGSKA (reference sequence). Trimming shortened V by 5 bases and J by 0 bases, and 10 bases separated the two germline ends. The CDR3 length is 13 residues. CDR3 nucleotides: TGCAGTGCTCTGGGTGTACTGAACACTGAAGCTTTCTTT. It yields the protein CSALGVLNTEAFF.

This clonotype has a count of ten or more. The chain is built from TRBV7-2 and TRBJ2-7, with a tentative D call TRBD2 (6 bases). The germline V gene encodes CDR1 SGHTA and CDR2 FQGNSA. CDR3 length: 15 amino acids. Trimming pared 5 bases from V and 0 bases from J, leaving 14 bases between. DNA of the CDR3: TGTGCCAGCAGCCCCGTTTCGCGGGGCTCCTACGAGCAGTACTTC. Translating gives CASSPVSRGSYEQYF. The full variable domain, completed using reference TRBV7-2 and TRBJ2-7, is GAGVSQSPSNKVTEKGKDVELRCDPISGHTALYWYRQSLGQGLEFLIYFQGNSAPDKSGLPSDRFSAERTGGSVSTLTIQRTQQEDSAVYLCASSPVSRGSYEQYFGPGTRLTVT.

CDR3 in DNA: TGTGCCACCAGTGATTTGAAGGGGGCCGTATACGAGCAGTACTTC. Encoded protein: CATSDLKGAVYEQYF. The chain carries TRBV24-1 and TRBJ2-7, with 7 bases identical to TRBD1. The CDR3 length is 15 residues. Unmatched junction bases numbered 5, after V lost 0 bases and J lost 4 bases. Germline CDR1 and CDR2: KGHDR and SFDVKD.

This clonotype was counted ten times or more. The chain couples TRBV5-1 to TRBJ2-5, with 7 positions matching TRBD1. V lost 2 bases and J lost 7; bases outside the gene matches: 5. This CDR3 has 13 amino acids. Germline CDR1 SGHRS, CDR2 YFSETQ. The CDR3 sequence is CASSLDRAGTQYF. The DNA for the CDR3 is TGCGCCAGCAGCTTAGACAGGGCTGGGACCCAGTACTTC.

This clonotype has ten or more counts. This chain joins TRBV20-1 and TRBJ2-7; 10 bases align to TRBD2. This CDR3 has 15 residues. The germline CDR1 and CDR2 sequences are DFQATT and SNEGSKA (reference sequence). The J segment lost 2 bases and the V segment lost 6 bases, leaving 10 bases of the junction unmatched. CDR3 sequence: CSAERSGRATYEQYF. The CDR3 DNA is TGCAGTGCAGAACGGAGCGGGAGGGCTACCTACGAGCAGTACTTC.

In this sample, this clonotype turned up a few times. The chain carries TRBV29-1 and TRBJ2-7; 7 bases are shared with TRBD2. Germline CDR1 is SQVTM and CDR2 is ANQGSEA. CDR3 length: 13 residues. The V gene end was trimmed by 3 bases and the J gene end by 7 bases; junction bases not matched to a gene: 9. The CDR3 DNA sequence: TGCAGCGTTGACCAGGGAGGGACCAAGGAGCAGTACTTC. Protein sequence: CSVDQGGTKEQYF.

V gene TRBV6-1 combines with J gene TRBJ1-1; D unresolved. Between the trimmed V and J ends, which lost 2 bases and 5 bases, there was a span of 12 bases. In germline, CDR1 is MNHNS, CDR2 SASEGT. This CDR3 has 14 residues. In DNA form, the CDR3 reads TGTGCCAGCAGTGAACTTAGTGGGGATACTGAAGCTTTCTTT. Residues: CASSELSGDTEAFF.

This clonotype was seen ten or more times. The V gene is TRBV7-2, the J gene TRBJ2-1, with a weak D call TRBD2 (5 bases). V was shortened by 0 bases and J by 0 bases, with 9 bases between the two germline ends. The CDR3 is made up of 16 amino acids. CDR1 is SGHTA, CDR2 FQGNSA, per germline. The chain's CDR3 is CASSLAGVSSYNEQFF. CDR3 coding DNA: TGTGCCAGCAGCTTAGCGGGAGTAAGCTCCTACAATGAGCAGTTCTTC.

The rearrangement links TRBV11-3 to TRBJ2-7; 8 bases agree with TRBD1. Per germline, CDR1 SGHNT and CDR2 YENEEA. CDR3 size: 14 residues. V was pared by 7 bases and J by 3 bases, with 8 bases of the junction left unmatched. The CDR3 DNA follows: TGTGCCAGCACCTACAGGGGGGAGGACTACGAGCAGTACTTC. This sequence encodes CASTYRGEDYEQYF. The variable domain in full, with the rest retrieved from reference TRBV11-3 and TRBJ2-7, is EAGVVQSPRYKIIEKKQPVAFWCNPISGHNTLYWYLQNLGQGPELLIRYENEEAVDDSQLPKDRFSAERLKGVDSTLKIQPAELGDSAVYLCASTYRGEDYEQYFGPGTRLTVT.

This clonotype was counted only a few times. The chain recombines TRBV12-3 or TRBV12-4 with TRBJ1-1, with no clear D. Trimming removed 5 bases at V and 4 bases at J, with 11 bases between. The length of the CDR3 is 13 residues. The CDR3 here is CASSPQVGTEAFF. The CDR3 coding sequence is TGTGCCAGCAGTCCCCAGGTAGGCACTGAAGCTTTCTTT.

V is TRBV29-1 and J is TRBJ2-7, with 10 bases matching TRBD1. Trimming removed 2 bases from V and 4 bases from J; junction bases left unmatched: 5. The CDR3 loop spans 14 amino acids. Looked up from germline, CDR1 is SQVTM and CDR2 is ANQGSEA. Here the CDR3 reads CSVELRDRGYEQYF. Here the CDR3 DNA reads TGCAGCGTTGAACTCCGGGACAGGGGTTACGAGCAGTACTTC.

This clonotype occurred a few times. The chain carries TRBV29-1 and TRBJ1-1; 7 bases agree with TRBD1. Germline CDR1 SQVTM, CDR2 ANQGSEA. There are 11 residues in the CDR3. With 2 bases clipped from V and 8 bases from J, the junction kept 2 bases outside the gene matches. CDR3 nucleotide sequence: TGCAGCGTTGAATCGACAGGGGAAGCTTTCTTT. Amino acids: CSVESTGEAFF.

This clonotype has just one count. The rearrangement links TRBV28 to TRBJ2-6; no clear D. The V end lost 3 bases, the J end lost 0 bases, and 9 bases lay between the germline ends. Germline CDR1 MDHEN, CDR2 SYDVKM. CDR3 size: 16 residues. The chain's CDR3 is CASSLVGISGANVLTF. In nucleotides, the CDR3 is TGTGCCAGCAGTTTGGTAGGCATCTCTGGGGCCAACGTCCTGACTTTC.

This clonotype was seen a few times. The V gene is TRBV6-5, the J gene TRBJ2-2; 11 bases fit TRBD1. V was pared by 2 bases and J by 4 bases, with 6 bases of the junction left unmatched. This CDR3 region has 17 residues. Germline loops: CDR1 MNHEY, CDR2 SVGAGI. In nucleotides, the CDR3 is TGTGCCAGCAGTTACGGTCGCGGGACAGGGGGCACCGGGGAGCTGTTTTTT. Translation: CASSYGRGTGGTGELFF.